The 7 T cell receptor beta chains below come from one sample, sequenced in a study of T cells expressing NK-cell markers. Reprocessing the 5' RACE reads, TCRdb reports a single entry for every CDR3 protein and omits DNA. This sample's table has about 150,000 distinct CDR3 sequences. Sequencing used blood T cells: a sorted CD56 or NKG2C T cell subset, CD4+ or CD8+ T cells, or bulk PBMC T cells (not recorded which). Every receptor here comes from a man aged 18-75 years in good health.

The chain joins TRBV19 to TRBJ2-2; TCRdb indicates TRBD1, and absent DNA this call remains unverified. There are 15 residues in the CDR3. Germline CDR1 is LNHDA and CDR2 is SQIVND (reference sequence). The CDR3 protein is CASSNRGDYTGELFF.

The chain recombines TRBV27 with TRBJ2-3; the D call of TRBD2 rests on TCRdb alone, since no DNA is present to check it. The CDR3 is made up of 17 amino acids. Germline values: CDR1 MNHEY, CDR2 SMNVEV (reference sequence). CDR3 region: CASSLSRLAGPTDTQYF.

The chain links TRBV30 to TRBJ1-1. Germline CDR1 reads GTSNPN; CDR2 reads SVGIG (reference sequence). This CDR3 region has 14 residues. The CDR3 reads CAWSGAAGVTEAFF.

The gene calls are TRBV18 and TRBJ2-5; TCRdb calls TRBD1, which cannot be checked without DNA. Germline V gene sequence: CDR1 KGHSH, CDR2 LQKENI. CDR3 size: 15 residues. The CDR3 loop is CASSPSPGPQETQYF.

The V call is TRBV12-3 or TRBV12-4, the J call TRBJ2-3; TCRdb proposes TRBD2, but this gene call is untestable without DNA. This CDR3 is built from 18 residues. CDR3 protein: CASSSMPVAVTSTDTQYF.

This chain connects TRBV6-2 or TRBV6-3 to TRBJ2-7; TCRdb's assignment of TRBD1 cannot be checked, as there is no DNA. This CDR3 comprises 16 residues. Per the germline V gene, CDR1 is MNHEY and CDR2 is SVGEGT. The CDR3 region is CASSYSMETGRGEQYF.

This chain joins TRBV3-1 and TRBJ2-1; TCRdb proposes TRBD2, but this gene call is untestable without DNA. The CDR3 runs 17 residues. From germline, CDR1 is LGHDT and CDR2 YNNKEL (reference sequence). CDR3 loop: CASSRSSGYPWSNEQFF.